This paragraph covers one TCR beta chain sequence. The donors gave bone marrow, and they were healthy. The sample originates from a study of cytomegalovirus exposure and HLA in healthy donors. The PCR was carried out with 60 Vbeta primers and 13 Jbeta primers. TCRdb's copy holds only in-frame clones and misses some; the assay was immunoSEQ multiplex PCR. The sample shows 100,000 to 150,000 clones, more than 70% of them seen only once. V was clipped by 8 bases and J by 2 bases, with 10 bases between them. Germline loops: CDR1 MNHNS, CDR2 SASEGT. The length of the CDR3 is 13 residues. The source material was PBMCs. The receptor comes from a man younger than 40 in good health and CMV-seronegative. The chain links TRBV6-1 to TRBJ1-3, with D maybe TRBD1 (6 bases). In nucleotides, the CDR3 is TGTGCCAGCCTACAGGGAACTGGAAACACCATATATTTT. This gives the protein CASLQGTGNTIYF.